These 17 T cell receptor beta chains share one sample of origin, sequenced in a study of T cells in Graves' hyperthyroidism and ophthalmopathy. Using RNA transcripts as the source, TCR beta CDR3 regions were amplified. HTBI primers were the set used in a first-round RT-PCR of the TCR CDR3. TCRdb re-derived calls from the multiplex PCR reads in MiXCR, one entry per CDR3 protein. This table has fewer than 450,000 distinct CDR3 sequences, approximately 17% appearing once. Sequenced input: blood. These receptors came from a woman aged 25-40 years with Graves' hyperthyroidism that later progressed to Graves' ophthalmopathy.

This clonotype was counted at least ten times. The chain couples TRBV3-1 to TRBJ1-1; TRBD1 matches at 7 bases. In germline, CDR1 is LGHDT, CDR2 YNNKEL (reference sequence). This CDR3 is built from 13 residues. V trimming: 4 bases; J trimming: 7 bases; junction bases outside the gene matches: 6. The CDR3 DNA follows: TGTGCCAGCAGCCTCCAGGGGGGGGGTGAAGCTTTCTTT. This translates into CASSLQGGGEAFF. Filled out from reference TRBV3-1 and TRBJ1-1, the complete variable domain reads DTAVSQTPKYLVTQMGNDKSIKCEQNLGHDTMYWYKQDSKKFLKIMFSYNNKELIINETVPNRFSPKSPDKAHLNLHINSLELGDSAVYFCASSLQGGGEAFFGQGTRLTVV.

The chain combines TRBV18 with TRBJ2-1; 8 bases line up with TRBD2. Germline CDR1 and CDR2: KGHSH and LQKENI. This CDR3 has 15 amino acids. J gave up 10 bases and V 5 bases, and 13 bases lay outside the gene matches. The CDR3 reads CASSTLIGGADEQFF. CDR3 nucleotides: TGTGCCAGCTCAACACTTATCGGGGGGGCTGACGAGCAGTTCTTC.

This clonotype was recorded at least ten times. The chain has TRBV28 and TRBJ2-7, with D unresolved. The CDR3 runs to 11 residues. In germline, CDR1 is MDHEN, CDR2 SYDVKM. V was trimmed by 3 bases and J by 7 bases, leaving 7 bases between them. The DNA for the CDR3 is TGTGCCAGCAGTTTTCTCAGAGAGCAGTACTTC. Amino acid sequence: CASSFLREQYF.

This chain joins TRBV6-1 and TRBJ1-3; D unresolved. The V gene lost 8 bases and the J gene lost 0 bases, with 14 bases spanning the gap. Germline CDR1 MNHNS, CDR2 SASEGT. This CDR3 is 15 amino acids long. The CDR3 nucleotides are TGTGCCAGCGGTCGGATCCCCAGCTCTGGAAACACCATATATTTT. Protein sequence: CASGRIPSSGNTIYF.

Concerning this clonotype itself: This may be a read error, as it is one base from a much larger clone. V and J are TRBV29-1 and TRBJ2-5; D may be TRBD2 (6 bases). The CDR3 length is 15 residues. Germline V CDR1 and CDR2: SQVTM, ANQGSEA. The CDR3 DNA follows: TGCAGCGTTGAACAAAGGAGGGTTCCTTCAGAGGCCCAGTACTTC. Its translation is CSVEQRRVPSEAQYF.

This clonotype was observed many times. CDR3 sequence reads: CASSHLGEDNEQFF. The CDR3 DNA follows: TGTGCCAGCAGCCACCTCGGGGAGGACAATGAGCAGTTCTTC. This chain connects TRBV12-3 or TRBV12-4 to TRBJ2-1; D perhaps matches TRBD2 (6 bases). The germline V and J ends were trimmed by 6 bases and 5 bases, with 14 bases remaining between them. The length of the CDR3 is 14 residues.

This clonotype was seen ten or more times. V usage is TRBV30 and J usage is TRBJ2-1, with D unresolved. The CDR3 runs 12 residues. Germline CDR1 reads GTSNPN; CDR2 reads SVGIG (reference sequence). V lost 1 base and J lost 8, with 9 bases in between. The CDR3 protein is CAWSEGFDEQFF. The DNA of the CDR3 is TGTGCCTGGAGTGAAGGGTTTGATGAGCAGTTCTTC. The full variable domain, with the rest looked up from reference TRBV30 and TRBJ2-1, is SQTIHQWPATLVQPVGSPLSLECTVEGTSNPNLYWYRQAAGRGLQLLFYSVGIGQISSEVPQNLSASRPQDRQFILSSKKLLLSDSGFYLCAWSEGFDEQFFGPGTRLTVL.

The rearrangement links TRBV6-1 to TRBJ2-1; 10 bases agree with TRBD2. The CDR3 is made up of 16 amino acids. After removal of 8 bases from V and 0 bases from J, the junction contained 7 bases not matched to a gene. Germline V gene sequence: CDR1 MNHNS, CDR2 SASEGT. The CDR3 protein is CASVRSGRASYNEQFF. The DNA of the CDR3 is TGTGCCAGCGTCCGCAGCGGGAGGGCCTCCTACAATGAGCAGTTCTTC.

This clonotype was seen only a few times. The chain employs TRBV4-1 and TRBJ2-5; possibly TRBD1 for D (6 bases). This CDR3 is 16 amino acids long. The germline V gene encodes CDR1 MGHRA and CDR2 YSYEKL. V was cut by 1 base and J by 6 bases, with 18 bases left in between. CDR3 in amino acids: CASSQVLSQGQQTQYF. The CDR3 DNA follows: TGCGCCAGCAGCCAAGTATTATCGCAGGGGCAACAGACCCAGTACTTC.

This clonotype has a count of ten or more. V and J are TRBV24-1 and TRBJ2-2; the D gene is possibly TRBD1 (6 bases). The V gene lost 7 bases and the J gene lost 1 base, with 9 bases spanning the gap. Looked up from germline, CDR1 is KGHDR and CDR2 is SFDVKD. This CDR3 spans 14 amino acids. DNA of the CDR3: TGTGCCACCAGCCAGACAGGGAACACCGGGGAGCTGTTTTTT. Residues: CATSQTGNTGELFF.

This clonotype was observed many times. The chain couples TRBV7-2 to TRBJ1-1; the D gene is possibly TRBD1 (6 bases). Germline CDR1 and CDR2: SGHTA and FQGNSA. The CDR3 sequence is 17 residues long. V lost 5 bases and J lost 3, with 22 bases in between. CDR3 in amino acids: CASSPPPGAPGDTEAFF. CDR3 bases: TGTGCCAGCAGCCCACCCCCGGGGGCCCCCGGGGACACTGAAGCTTTCTTT.

The chain links TRBV4-1 to TRBJ1-4; 11 bases fit TRBD1. Germline CDR1 and CDR2: MGHRA and YSYEKL. The V segment lost 5 bases and the J segment 9 bases; nucleotides outside the gene matches: 11. The CDR3 is 16 residues long. The CDR3 coding sequence is TGCGCCAGCAGCTATTACCCCGGACAGGGGGCCCAAAAACTGTTTTTT. This sequence encodes CASSYYPGQGAQKLFF.

This clonotype was picked up many times. This chain joins TRBV5-1 and TRBJ2-1; TRBD2 agrees at 11 bases. CDR3 length: 17 amino acids. Germline assignment: CDR1 SGHRS and CDR2 YFSETQ. V shed 4 bases, J shed 4 bases, and the junction held 10 bases outside the gene matches. CDR3 amino acids: CASSDRTSGRPYNEQFF. For the CDR3, the DNA is TGCGCCAGCAGCGACCGGACTAGCGGGCGACCTTACAATGAGCAGTTCTTC.

Many counts were recorded for this clonotype. The V call is TRBV2, the J call TRBJ2-7; 11 bases align to TRBD2. Germline loops: CDR1 SNHLY, CDR2 FYNNEI. This CDR3 has 16 residues. The V segment lost 6 bases and the J segment 0 bases; nucleotides outside the gene matches: 7. CDR3 residues: CASRPLLAGDSYEQYF. CDR3 in DNA: TGTGCCAGCAGACCCCTACTAGCGGGAGACTCCTACGAGCAGTACTTC.

This clonotype has a handful of counts. This chain links TRBV6-1 with TRBJ1-2; D is unresolved. Trimming removed 10 bases at V and 4 bases at J, with 16 bases between. The CDR3 loop spans 13 amino acids. Germline V CDR1 and CDR2: MNHNS, SASEGT. In nucleotides, the CDR3 is TGTGCCACCCTCCGAAGAGCGGCCTATGGCTACACCTTC. Translated, it gives CATLRRAAYGYTF.

Only a few counts were recorded for this clonotype. The CDR3 nucleotides are TGTGCCAGCAGCTTAGCAACTAGCGGGAGGGCCCGGGGAGAGACCCAGTACTTC. It yields the protein CASSLATSGRARGETQYF. J is TRBJ2-5 and V is TRBV7-2; the match to TRBD2 covers 13 bases. With V trimmed by 0 bases and J by 4 bases, 8 bases remained unmatched. Germline loops: CDR1 SGHTA, CDR2 FQGNSA. The length of the CDR3 is 18 residues.

This clonotype was observed a few times. This chain links TRBV4-2 with TRBJ2-7; D unclear. Germline assignment: CDR1 LGHNA and CDR2 YNFKEQ. This CDR3 contains 15 residues. The germline V and J ends were trimmed by 5 bases and 3 bases, with 17 bases remaining between them. Here the CDR3 reads CASSSTDSVNYEQYF. In DNA, the CDR3 is TGTGCCAGCAGCTCGACCGACTCGGTTAACTACGAGCAGTACTTC.